The 25 T cell receptor beta chains in this list originate from one sample, sequenced in a study of T cell responses to AZD1222 COVID-19 vaccine. Clones were sequenced by immunoSEQ multiplex PCR, and TCRdb holds only the in-frame ones, with some missing. The data hold 110,000 or so clones, with about 87% observed a single time. The sample here was peripheral blood, taken 28 days after the second AZD1222 dose. The receptors derive from an adult who received the AZD1222 COVID-19 vaccine.

This chain links TRBV6-5 with TRBJ1-6; a possible D gene is TRBD1 (6 bases). CDR3 size: 14 residues. Germline-derived CDR1 and CDR2 are MNHEY and SVGAGI. V was pared by 6 bases and J by 9 bases, with 15 bases between. CDR3: CASSDRKHGSPLHF. The CDR3 bases are TGTGCCAGCAGCGACAGGAAACACGGTTCACCCCTCCACTTT.

The V and J genes are TRBV5-1 and TRBJ2-5; D not certain. This CDR3 region has 14 residues. Germline CDR1 and CDR2: SGHRS and YFSETQ. V was clipped by 5 bases and J by 0 bases, with 11 bases between them. The CDR3 region is CASRAWGNQETQYF. DNA of the CDR3: TGCGCCAGCAGGGCATGGGGAAACCAAGAGACCCAGTACTTC.

CDR3 DNA: TGTGCCAGCAAACAGGGTGGAGGAACTGAAGCTTTCTTT. This codes for CASKQGGGTEAFF. This chain links TRBV25-1 with TRBJ1-1, with D perhaps matching TRBD1 (6 bases). The length of the CDR3 is 13 residues. V was trimmed by 7 bases and J by 5 bases, leaving 14 bases between them. From germline, CDR1 is MGHDK and CDR2 SYGVNS.

The chain employs TRBV2 and TRBJ2-3, with D hard to call. This CDR3 has 12 amino acids. Trimming shortened V by 2 bases and J by 5 bases, and 5 bases separated the two germline ends. Germline V gives CDR1 SNHLY, CDR2 FYNNEI. CDR3 nucleotides: TGTGCCAGCAGTGAAATGGGAGATACGCAGTATTTT. It translates to CASSEMGDTQYF.

The chain employs TRBV27 and TRBJ1-2; a weak D match, TRBD1 (6 bases). There are 15 residues in the CDR3. Trimming cost V 5 bases and J 2 bases, with 15 bases left between them. Germline V CDR1 and CDR2: MNHEY, SMNVEV (reference sequence). The CDR3, as DNA: TGTGCCAGCAGTGCGCGGACAGCCCCCAACTATGGCTACACCTTC. Encoded protein: CASSARTAPNYGYTF.

V gene TRBV6-1 combines with J gene TRBJ1-1; D is unclear. CDR3 length: 13 amino acids. Per germline, CDR1 MNHNS and CDR2 SASEGT. Trimming stripped 1 base from V and 4 bases from J, with 7 bases between. The chain's CDR3 is CASSEDVSTEAFF. CDR3 sequence (DNA): TGTGCCAGCAGTGAAGACGTGAGCACTGAAGCTTTCTTT.

This chain links TRBV28 with TRBJ2-7, with D perhaps TRBD1 (6 bases). The CDR3 loop spans 14 amino acids. CDR1 is MDHEN, CDR2 SYDVKM, per germline. The V end lost 5 bases, the J end lost 2 bases, and 13 bases lay between the germline ends. CDR3 nucleotide sequence: TGTGCCAGCAGTCCTACAGGGCTGGCCTACGAGCAGTACTTC. Translated: CASSPTGLAYEQYF.

The gene calls are TRBV19 and TRBJ2-5, with D perhaps being TRBD1 or TRBD2 (6 bases each). Germline assignment: CDR1 LNHDA and CDR2 SQIVND (reference sequence). V was clipped by 4 bases and J by 4 bases, with 16 bases between them. This CDR3 has 15 amino acids. CDR3: CASSRTGGRGETQYF. For the CDR3, the DNA is TGTGCCAGTAGTAGAACCGGGGGCAGGGGAGAGACCCAGTACTTC.

The CDR3 coding sequence is TGTGCCAGCAGCTTTAATGTCGGGGAGCTGTTTTTT. Protein product: CASSFNVGELFF. This rearrangement joins TRBV7-2 to TRBJ2-2; D ambiguous. From germline, CDR1 is SGHTA and CDR2 FQGNSA. Deletions cut 3 bases from V and 7 bases from J, with 6 bases between. The CDR3 has 12 residues.

The chain combines TRBV7-9 with TRBJ1-1; D gene unclear. Germline V gene lookup returns CDR1 SEHNR and CDR2 FQNEAQ (reference sequence). This CDR3 spans 15 amino acids. Trimming took 3 bases from V and 3 from J, leaving 14 bases between them. The CDR3 nucleotides read TGTGCCAGCAGCTTCGACCCGATTTCTGACACTGAAGCTTTCTTT. It codes for CASSFDPISDTEAFF.

DNA of the CDR3: TGTGCCATCAGACAGGGGAGCAACTATGGCTACACCTTC. Translating gives CAIRQGSNYGYTF. V and J are TRBV10-3 and TRBJ1-2; 7 bases are a match to TRBD1. Germline-derived CDR1 and CDR2 are ENHRY and SYGVKD. The CDR3 has 13 residues. Unmatched junction bases numbered 3, after V lost 6 bases and J lost 2 bases.

V usage is TRBV5-1 and J usage is TRBJ2-7; TRBD2 aligns across 9 bases. There are 15 residues in the CDR3. J was trimmed by 2 bases and V by 2 bases; bases with no gene match: 5. Per germline, CDR1 SGHRS and CDR2 YFSETQ. The CDR3 sequence is CASSLASGATYEQYF. DNA of the CDR3: TGCGCCAGCAGCTTAGCTAGCGGGGCAACCTACGAGCAGTACTTC.

V is TRBV5-8 and J is TRBJ1-1, with D unclear. This CDR3 has 14 amino acids. Germline V lookup: CDR1 SGHTS, CDR2 YDEGEE. V lost 0 bases, J lost 1 base, and 7 bases lay in between. DNA for the CDR3: TGTGCCAGCAGCTTGGGGTACCAGAACACTGAAGCTTTCTTT. As protein: CASSLGYQNTEAFF. Full variable domain (missing parts from reference TRBV5-8 and TRBJ1-1): EAGVTQSPTHLIKTRGQQATLRCSPISGHTSVYWYQQALGLGLQFLLWYDEGEERNRGNFPPRFSGRQFPNYSSELNVNALELEDSALYLCASSLGYQNTEAFFGQGTRLTVV.

V and J are TRBV15 and TRBJ1-1; TRBD1 aligns across 7 bases. The CDR3 has 15 residues. The V segment lost 1 base and the J segment 4 bases; nucleotides outside the gene matches: 6. Germline V gene sequence: CDR1 LNHNV, CDR2 YYDKDF (reference sequence). The CDR3 DNA reads TGTGCCACCAGCAGAGGTAGGGGGCTTTTCACTGAAGCTTTCTTT. Residues: CATSRGRGLFTEAFF.

The genes are TRBV7-2 and TRBJ1-4; no reliable D call. The CDR3 totals 15 residues. Per germline, CDR1 SGHTA and CDR2 FQGNSA. Trimming left V 1 base short and J 6 bases short, with 12 bases between. The DNA of the CDR3 is TGTGCCAGCAGCTTAGGAGGTCGGGAGGATGAAAAACTGTTTTTT. Its protein product is CASSLGGREDEKLFF.

The rearrangement joins TRBV3-1 (or the pseudogene TRBV3-2) to TRBJ2-3; D gene ambiguous. Trimming removed 2 bases from V and 5 bases from J, with 11 bases in between. In germline, CDR1 is LGHDT, CDR2 YNNKEL (reference sequence). The CDR3 is 14 amino acids. The DNA of the CDR3 is TGTGCCAGCAGCCAAACCTCACCGGGAGATACGCAGTATTTT. It specifies CASSQTSPGDTQYF.

This clone appeared once. The chain employs TRBV11-2 and TRBJ2-7, with TRBD1 matching over 8 bases. This CDR3 has 14 amino acids. Germline V gene data show CDR1 as SGHAT and CDR2 as FQNNGV. The V and J ends lost 5 bases and 4 bases, in that order; junction bases with no gene match: 7. CDR3 sequence (DNA): TGTGCCAGCAGCCACAGGGGGGTACCGTACGAGCAGTACTTC. Translating it yields CASSHRGVPYEQYF.

V and J are TRBV7-2 and TRBJ2-3; TRBD1 might be the D (6 bases). The CDR3 is 14 residues long. CDR1 SGHTA and CDR2 FQGNSA come from the germline V gene. V lost 5 bases and J 4 bases, leaving 13 bases between the germline ends. The CDR3 protein is CASSGRTVPDTQYF. CDR3 in DNA: TGTGCCAGCAGCGGCCGGACAGTTCCAGATACGCAGTATTTT.

The genes are TRBV4-2 and TRBJ2-7; D uncertain. The CDR3 runs to 13 residues. Looked up from germline, CDR1 is LGHNA and CDR2 is YNFKEQ. V was pared by 4 bases and J by 5 bases, with 12 bases between. The CDR3 loop is CASSPVAYDEQYF. CDR3 DNA sequence: TGTGCCAGCAGCCCGGTGGCGTACGACGAGCAGTACTTC.

This clone was detected a few times. The chain combines TRBV19 with TRBJ1-5; 7 nucleotides align to TRBD1. This CDR3 spans 14 amino acids. Germline CDR1 is LNHDA and CDR2 is SQIVND (reference sequence). V lost 6 bases and J lost 2; bases outside the gene matches: 4. The CDR3 DNA is TGTGCCAGTAGGGGACAGTGGGGCAATCAGCCCCAGCATTTT. This gives the protein CASRGQWGNQPQHF.

This sequence joins TRBV4-3 and TRBJ2-3; D is possibly TRBD1 or TRBD2 (5 bases each). The germline V gene has CDR1 LGHNA and CDR2 YSLEER. This CDR3 is 14 amino acids long. The ends were cut back, 1 base at V and 8 bases at J, with 13 bases in the middle. The CDR3 sequence is CASSQVLGGSTQYF. The CDR3 region has the DNA TGCGCCAGCAGCCAAGTTCTTGGGGGAAGTACGCAGTATTTT.

The chain links TRBV6-7 to TRBJ1-1; possible D gene TRBD1, 5 bases. TRBV6-7 is an ORF, with its function uncertain. Trimming cost V 11 bases and J 0 bases, with 19 bases left between them. The CDR3 runs 15 residues. The CDR3, as DNA: TGTGCCCCTTGGGGGGAACAGTTTCTGAACACTGAAGCTTTCTTT. It specifies CAPWGEQFLNTEAFF.

This clone turned up a few times. The V gene is TRBV6-2 or TRBV6-3, the J gene TRBJ2-7, with 8 bases matching TRBD2. V lost 4 bases and J lost 3; bases outside the gene matches: 2. In germline, CDR1 is MNHEY, CDR2 SVGEGT. The CDR3 runs 13 residues. The CDR3 nucleotides read TGTGCCAGCAGTTTAGCGGGGAGCTACGAGCAGTACTTC. As protein: CASSLAGSYEQYF.

The V call is TRBV7-9, the J call TRBJ1-3, with D unclear. There are 15 residues in the CDR3. Trimming left V 5 bases short and J 4 bases short, with 15 bases between. Germline V lookup: CDR1 SEHNR, CDR2 FQNEAQ (reference sequence). The CDR3 region has the DNA TGTGCCAGCAGCCCGATTATAAGGTCCGGAAACACCATATATTTT. Its protein product is CASSPIIRSGNTIYF.

The rearrangement uses TRBV19 and TRBJ1-6; tentative D call: TRBD1 (6 bases). The CDR3 contains 13 residues. The germline V gene encodes CDR1 LNHDA and CDR2 SQIVND (reference sequence). V was trimmed by 5 bases and J by 7 bases, leaving 9 bases between them. The CDR3 DNA reads as TGTGCCAGTAGTCAGGGGTGGAATTCACCCCTCCACTTT. Amino acids: CASSQGWNSPLHF.